This TCR beta chain was captured in a study of long-term antiretroviral therapy in people with HIV. immunoSEQ v3.0 was run at survey level. Profiled with immunoSEQ multiplex PCR; TCRdb holds only in-frame clones, not every one. The sample has approximately 32,000 clones; 80% to 90% are singletons. Germline trimming cut 1 base from V and 0 bases from J; bases unmatched to any gene: 1. Germline CDR1 and CDR2: MNHNS and SASEGT. The CDR3 has 15 amino acids. This sequence joins TRBV6-1 and TRBJ2-7, with 9 positions matching TRBD1. The source of this sequence is a man aged 18 to 30 with HIV. The sequencing used unsorted PBMCs, collected 0.4 years before starting antiretroviral therapy. Written as DNA, the CDR3 is TGTGCCAGCAGTGAAGGACAGGGGGTCTCCTACGAGCAGTACTTC. Its protein product is CASSEGQGVSYEQYF.